A selection of T cell receptor beta chains follows, all from one sample in a study of cytomegalovirus exposure and HLA in healthy donors. Generated by immunoSEQ multiplex PCR, the TCRdb table keeps only in-frame clones and is missing some. This sample has roughly 100,000 clones, with approximately 87% found just once. The source material was PBMCs. These receptors were taken from a man aged 40-50 years in good health and CMV-seronegative. Both conserved end residues are part of each CDR3. Not all rows give a size; the values are once, few, many and, for expanded clones, a class.

CSVEKGGVGTEAFF	TRBJ1-1	-	TRBV29-1
CASSTGSRGTEAFF	TRBJ1-1	-	TRBV5-1
CASSPLETYEQYF	TRBJ2-7	once	TRBV7-3
CASSRRAGGQSYGYTF	TRBJ1-2	-	TRBV18
CASSLAGQFTDTQYF	TRBJ2-3	-	TRBV19
CASSLGTGIEKLFF	TRBJ1-4	once	TRBV2
CASSLSGSTDTQYF	TRBJ2-3	-	TRBV7-9
CASSAGPSGTEAFF	TRBJ1-1	-	TRBV9
CASSLAGGSYEQYF	-	-	TRBV7-2
CSVSGGHGYTF	TRBJ1-2	-	TRBV29-1
CASSLSPPGSGNTIYF	TRBJ1-3	-	TRBV27
CASSAWTDNEKLFF	TRBJ1-4	-	TRBV2
CATSRVVLGETQYF	TRBJ2-5	-	TRBV15
CASSPSQGGPWAQTF	TRBJ1-2	-	TRBV18
CASSLWTGSYNEQFF	TRBJ2-1	-	TRBV7-2
CASGYGQGATISYEQYF	TRBJ2-7	-	TRBV12-5
CSAGTGYEQYF	TRBJ2-7	-	TRBV20-1
CASSGRGAVFTDTQYF	TRBJ2-3	-	TRBV7-2
CASSYRGQGPGGNTIYF	TRBJ1-3	-	TRBV6-8
CASSEAAGRNWYEQYF	TRBJ2-7	-	TRBV2
CASIPHRGNNEKLFF	TRBJ1-4	-	TRBV19
CATEGQGGPLHF	TRBJ1-6	-	TRBV10-3
CASSSSRDNYYEQYF	TRBJ2-7	-	TRBV6-6
CASSLESAGSGLDEQFF	TRBJ2-1	-	TRBV7-2
CASRSDSYNEQFF	TRBJ2-1	-	TRBV6-1
CASSPRQPNQPQHF	TRBJ1-5	-	TRBV19
CASRKGQAGYEQYF	TRBJ2-7	-	TRBV6-6
CSSSPWNTEAFF	TRBJ1-1	-	TRBV7-9